The 30 T cell receptor beta chains reported below all come from one sample, sequenced in a study of early T cells in non-severe SARS-CoV-2 infection (dated by TCRdb to about 2021). Preparation of the library involved 5' RACE. The sequencing machine was a NextSeq 500. TCRdb's own reprocessing of the public reads used fastp at Q25 and MiXCR and kept productive beta chains. Every distinct CDR3 protein forms one entry, paired with its most common genes and DNA. The sample data list about 79,000 distinct CDR3 sequences, and about 11% of these were observed just once. The ten largest clones take up around 5% of the sample. The specimen sequenced was whole blood. These receptors were taken from an adult who was a healthcare worker with PCR-confirmed SARS-CoV-2 infection or an uninfected control (not recorded which).

Ten or more counts support this clonotype. The chain couples TRBV19 to TRBJ2-2; TRBD2 might be the D (5 bases). V gave up 5 bases and J gave up 4 bases, with 11 bases separating them. CDR1 and CDR2 (germline): LNHDA, SQIVND (reference sequence). There are 14 residues in the CDR3. CDR3 in DNA: TGTGCCAGTAGTGGCCGGGATGTCACCGGGGAGCTGTTTTTT. The encoded protein is CASSGRDVTGELFF.

This clonotype was picked up a small number of times. V and J are TRBV4-3 and TRBJ2-1, with TRBD2 matching 11 bases. Germline CDR1 LGHNA, CDR2 YSLEER. J lost 7 bases, V lost 4 bases, and 9 bases had no gene match. There are 16 residues in the CDR3. CDR3 loop: CASSPRVAGGPNEQFF. CDR3 coding DNA: TGCGCCAGCAGCCCCAGGGTAGCGGGGGGGCCAAATGAGCAGTTCTTC.

CDR3 coding DNA: TGTGCCAGCAGTTCCGCGAACCACGAGCAGTACTTC. Translated: CASSSANHEQYF. This sequence joins TRBV27 and TRBJ2-7; no clear D gene. This CDR3 is 12 amino acids long. V lost 4 bases to trimming and J lost 5 bases, with 9 bases between them. Germline V gene lookup returns CDR1 MNHEY and CDR2 SMNVEV (reference sequence).

The chain combines TRBV7-6 with TRBJ2-7; possibly TRBD2 for D (6 bases). The CDR3 has 13 amino acids. V dropped 1 base and J dropped 6 bases, with 10 bases sitting between them. The germline V gene has CDR1 SGHVS and CDR2 FNYEAQ. CDR3 amino acids: CASSLEGGVEQYF. CDR3 DNA sequence: TGTGCCAGCAGCTTAGAAGGAGGGGTCGAGCAGTACTTC.

This clonotype was seen at least ten times. This chain links TRBV21-1 with TRBJ1-2; TRBD1 was called by the table and not checked on the DNA. TRBV21-1 is termed a pseudogene. The CDR3 has 15 amino acids. CDR3 amino acids: CASSKEAAEGYGYTF. CDR3 in DNA: TGTGCCAGCAGCAAAGAAGCCGCCGAGGGGTATGGCTACACCTTC.

The chain links TRBV7-3 to TRBJ1-1, with D tentatively TRBD1 (6 bases). The CDR3 sequence is 13 residues long. CDR1 is SGHTA, CDR2 FQGTGA, per germline. Trimming pared 0 bases from V and 5 bases from J, leaving 7 bases between. DNA for the CDR3: TGTGCCAGCAGCTTAACAGGACAGACTGAAGCTTTCTTT. This gives the protein CASSLTGQTEAFF.

This clonotype was detected ten times or more. The CDR3 sequence: CSAREEGGNYGYTF. The CDR3 DNA is TGCAGTGCTAGAGAGGAGGGGGGAAACTATGGCTACACCTTC. The chain recombines TRBV20-1 with TRBJ1-2; D might be TRBD1 (6 bases). The CDR3 has 14 residues. V lost 0 bases to trimming and J lost 2 bases, with 10 bases between them. CDR1 and CDR2 from the germline V gene are DFQATT and SNEGSKA (reference sequence).

At least ten counts were recorded for this clonotype. The chain links TRBV6-2 or TRBV6-3 to TRBJ2-7; tentatively, D is TRBD1 (6 bases). The V gene's germline CDR1 is MNHEY and CDR2 SVGEGT. The V gene lost 6 bases and the J gene lost 7 bases, with 19 bases spanning the gap. This CDR3 has 14 residues. The CDR3 DNA follows: TGTGCCAGCAGCCCGAGCAGGGGACAAGGGGAGCAGTACTTC. Encoded protein: CASSPSRGQGEQYF.

The CDR3 coding sequence is TGTGCCAGCAGCCGGACGACAGGGGACACAGATACGCAGTATTTT. This gives the protein CASSRTTGDTDTQYF. This chain joins TRBV5-5 and TRBJ2-3, with 8 positions matching TRBD1. V was pared by 4 bases and J by 2 bases, with 6 bases of the junction left unmatched. The length of the CDR3 is 15 residues. The germline V gene encodes CDR1 SGHKS and CDR2 YYEKEE (reference sequence).

This clonotype was seen at least ten times. The V call is TRBV7-3, the J call TRBJ1-1, with D perhaps matching TRBD1 (6 bases). The germline CDR1 and CDR2 sequences are SGHTA and FQGTGA. The CDR3 has 14 amino acids. Trimming stripped 5 bases from V and 2 bases from J, with 12 bases between. CDR3 loop: CASSPPGANTEAFF. CDR3 DNA sequence: TGTGCCAGCAGCCCCCCGGGGGCTAACACTGAAGCTTTCTTT.

This clonotype showed up many times. The chain combines TRBV18 with TRBJ1-5; D not resolved. Germline-derived CDR1 and CDR2 are KGHSH and LQKENI. The CDR3 sequence is 14 residues long. V dropped 2 bases and J dropped 2 bases, with 7 bases sitting between them. CDR3 amino acids: CASSPGRGNQPQHF. CDR3 nucleotides: TGTGCCAGCTCACCAGGGCGGGGCAATCAGCCCCAGCATTTT. Supplemented by reference TRBV18 and TRBJ1-5, the full variable domain reads NAGVMQNPRHLVRRRGQEARLRCSPMKGHSHVYWYRQLPEEGLKFMVYLQKENIIDESGMPKERFSAEFPKEGPSILRIQQVVRGDSAAYFCASSPGRGNQPQHFGDGTRLSIL.

The chain joins TRBV6-6 to TRBJ1-1; 7 bases align to TRBD1. Germline V gene lookup returns CDR1 MNHNY and CDR2 SVGAGI (reference sequence). There are 13 residues in the CDR3. Trimming removed 11 bases from V and 4 bases from J; junction bases left unmatched: 10. In DNA form, the CDR3 reads TGTGCCCTACAGGGGCAGGGGGGCACTGAAGCTTTCTTT. This translates into CALQGQGGTEAFF.

J is TRBJ1-3 and V is TRBV19, with D perhaps matching TRBD1 (6 bases). The CDR3 loop spans 17 amino acids. CDR1 and CDR2 from the germline V gene are LNHDA and SQIVND (reference sequence). V was trimmed by 4 bases and J by 4 bases, leaving 20 bases between them. The CDR3 nucleotides read TGTGCCAGTAGTACCTTCGTGGACAGCGAGGAGGGAAACACCATATATTTT. It specifies CASSTFVDSEEGNTIYF.

Comments on this clonotype: A much larger clone is a single base away; this may be a read error. The V and J genes are TRBV12-3 or TRBV12-4 and TRBJ1-4; D unresolved. The CDR3 is 14 residues long. With 7 bases removed from V and 8 bases from J, the gap between germline ends came to 17 bases. CDR3 residues: CASTPTWSGEKLFF. For the CDR3, the DNA is TGTGCCAGCACCCCGACATGGTCGGGGGAAAAACTGTTTTTT.

This clonotype was detected only a few times. The chain has TRBV29-1 and TRBJ2-4; perhaps TRBD1 as D (6 bases). The V gene's germline CDR1 is SQVTM and CDR2 ANQGSEA. The CDR3 totals 12 residues. The germline V and J ends were trimmed by 7 bases and 6 bases, with 13 bases remaining between them. CDR3 amino acids: CSGLKDRNIQYF. CDR3 nucleotides: TGCAGCGGATTAAAGGACAGAAACATTCAGTACTTC.

The sample holds a few counts of this clonotype. J is TRBJ2-3 and V is TRBV6-1; D is unclear. The V gene's germline CDR1 is MNHNS and CDR2 SASEGT. V was shortened by 2 bases and J by 4 bases, with 7 bases between the two germline ends. This CDR3 contains 13 residues. CDR3 coding DNA: TGTGCCAGCAGTGAACCCGTCGCAGATACGCAGTATTTT. It translates to CASSEPVADTQYF.

The chain uses TRBV20-1 and TRBJ2-7; D perhaps matches TRBD1 (6 bases). This CDR3 has 14 amino acids. V shed 6 bases and J shed 4 bases, with 19 bases lying between them. CDR1 DFQATT and CDR2 SNEGSKA come from the germline V gene (reference sequence). The CDR3 spells CSALDRGGPYEQYF. Here the CDR3 DNA reads TGCAGTGCACTAGACCGTGGGGGCCCGTACGAGCAGTACTTC.

Many counts were recorded for this clonotype. The chain recombines TRBV11-2 with TRBJ2-1; D could derive from TRBD1 or TRBD2 (6 bases each). The germline CDR1 and CDR2 sequences are SGHAT and FQNNGV. V was clipped by 4 bases and J by 8 bases, with 18 bases between them. The CDR3 runs to 15 residues. CDR3 DNA: TGTGCCAGCAGCTCATCGGGGGCCCCGGGGGATGAGCAGTTCTTC. Residues: CASSSSGAPGDEQFF.

This chain joins TRBV15 and TRBJ2-1; D call uncertain. With 2 bases removed from V and 9 bases from J, the gap between germline ends came to 11 bases. This CDR3 region has 13 residues. CDR1 and CDR2 from the germline V gene are LNHNV and YYDKDF (reference sequence). CDR3 DNA sequence: TGTGCCACCAGCAGATATTTGGACGCTGAGCAGTTCTTC. Amino acids: CATSRYLDAEQFF.

This clonotype appeared many times. The chain is built from TRBV6-2 or TRBV6-3 and TRBJ1-1; D unresolved. The CDR3 covers 15 residues. CDR1 and CDR2 from the germline V gene are MNHEY and SVGEGT. V gave up 6 bases and J gave up 4 bases, with 18 bases separating them. CDR3 DNA sequence: TGTGCCAGCAGCAGGATGGCGGGAGTGGGCACTGAAGCTTTCTTT. This translates into CASSRMAGVGTEAFF.

The table lists this clonotype with a few counts. This rearrangement joins TRBV7-8 to TRBJ2-3; 12 bases fit TRBD2. Germline-derived CDR1 and CDR2 are SGHVS and FQNEAQ. The CDR3 runs 16 residues. V trimming: 4 bases; J trimming: 5 bases; junction bases outside the gene matches: 7. CDR3 sequence (DNA): TGTGCCAGCAGCTCCGGACTAGCGGGGCCTTTAGATACGCAGTATTTT. Its translation: CASSSGLAGPLDTQYF.

At least ten counts were recorded for this clonotype. The rearrangement uses TRBV11-2 and TRBJ2-1; D is uncertain. The CDR3 totals 13 residues. Germline V gene sequence: CDR1 SGHAT, CDR2 FQNNGV. V was shortened by 5 bases and J by 4 bases, with 9 bases between the two germline ends. The DNA for the CDR3 is TGTGCCAGCAGCCTGGTCGGGTACAATGAGCAGTTCTTC. This encodes CASSLVGYNEQFF.

The gene calls are TRBV7-9 and TRBJ1-4; D is unresolved. This CDR3 comprises 14 residues. Germline lookup yields CDR1 SEHNR and CDR2 FQNEAQ (reference sequence). With 5 bases removed from V and 7 bases from J, the gap between germline ends came to 14 bases. CDR3 bases: TGTGCCAGCAGCCCACACAGATGGGGTGAAAAACTGTTTTTT. It encodes CASSPHRWGEKLFF. Combining the CDR3 with reference TRBV7-9 and TRBJ1-4 gives the whole variable domain DTGVSQNPRHKITKRGQNVTFRCDPISEHNRLYWYRQTLGQGPEFLTYFQNEAQLEKSRLLSDRFSAERPKGSFSTLEIQRTEQGDSAMYLCASSPHRWGEKLFFGSGTQLSVL.

This clonotype was found many times. V and J are TRBV12-3 or TRBV12-4 and TRBJ2-4, with a tentative D call TRBD1 (6 bases). V dropped 3 bases and J dropped 7 bases, with 7 bases sitting between them. The length of the CDR3 is 12 residues. CDR3 loop: CASSFGQNIQYF. CDR3 DNA sequence: TGTGCCAGCAGTTTCGGACAGAACATTCAGTACTTC.

This clonotype was counted a few times. J is TRBJ2-7 and V is TRBV7-6; 7 nucleotides line up with TRBD1. This CDR3 is built from 14 residues. The V segment lost 5 bases and the J segment 3 bases; nucleotides outside the gene matches: 7. The germline V gene encodes CDR1 SGHVS and CDR2 FNYEAQ. CDR3 in DNA: TGTGCCAGCAGCCTTACAGGGGAGTACTACGAGCAGTACTTC. This translates into CASSLTGEYYEQYF.

This clonotype came up many times. The V gene is TRBV12-3 or TRBV12-4, the J gene TRBJ1-5, with D perhaps matching TRBD1 (5 bases). The CDR3 length is 15 residues. V lost 5 bases to trimming and J lost 4 bases, with 15 bases between them. The chain's CDR3 is CASSPRETGNQPQHF. CDR3 bases: TGTGCCAGCAGTCCCAGGGAGACTGGAAATCAGCCCCAGCATTTT.

The chain employs TRBV19 and TRBJ1-5; D might be TRBD1 (6 bases). CDR1 and CDR2 (germline): LNHDA, SQIVND (reference sequence). The CDR3 is 15 amino acids. V was clipped by 4 bases and J by 6 bases, with 16 bases between them. CDR3 sequence reads: CASSTTGFVVQPQHF. The CDR3 DNA sequence: TGTGCCAGTAGTACCACAGGGTTCGTTGTTCAGCCCCAGCATTTT.

This clonotype was counted only a few times. The chain uses TRBV10-3 and TRBJ2-7; maybe TRBD2 (5 bases). The germline CDR1 and CDR2 sequences are ENHRY and SYGVKD. With 2 bases removed from V and 5 bases from J, the gap between germline ends came to 13 bases. There are 14 residues in the CDR3. The CDR3 region has the DNA TGTGCCATCAGTGAGCGACTACCATCGCACGAGCAGTACTTC. Protein: CAISERLPSHEQYF.

This clonotype was seen a few times. The junction departs from the called germline gene at one end, perhaps through a read error. In DNA, the CDR3 is TGCAGTGCTACCCCAGGGGCGGTTTGGAGCACTGAAGCTTTTTTT. This encodes CSATPGAVWSTEAFF. The chain carries TRBV20-1 and TRBJ1-1; D perhaps matches TRBD1 (6 bases). The CDR3 extends over 15 amino acids. CDR1 is DFQATT and CDR2 is SNEGSKA in the germline V gene (reference sequence).

This clonotype was picked up a small number of times. This chain links TRBV14 with TRBJ1-1, with TRBD1 identical over 7 bases. The CDR3 length is 15 residues. V was clipped by 1 base and J by 4 bases; unmatched bases: 6. CDR1 and CDR2 (germline): SGHDN, FVKESK. CDR3 in amino acids: CASSQVSGGGTEAFF. The CDR3 nucleotides read TGTGCCAGCAGCCAAGTTTCAGGGGGAGGCACTGAAGCTTTCTTT.